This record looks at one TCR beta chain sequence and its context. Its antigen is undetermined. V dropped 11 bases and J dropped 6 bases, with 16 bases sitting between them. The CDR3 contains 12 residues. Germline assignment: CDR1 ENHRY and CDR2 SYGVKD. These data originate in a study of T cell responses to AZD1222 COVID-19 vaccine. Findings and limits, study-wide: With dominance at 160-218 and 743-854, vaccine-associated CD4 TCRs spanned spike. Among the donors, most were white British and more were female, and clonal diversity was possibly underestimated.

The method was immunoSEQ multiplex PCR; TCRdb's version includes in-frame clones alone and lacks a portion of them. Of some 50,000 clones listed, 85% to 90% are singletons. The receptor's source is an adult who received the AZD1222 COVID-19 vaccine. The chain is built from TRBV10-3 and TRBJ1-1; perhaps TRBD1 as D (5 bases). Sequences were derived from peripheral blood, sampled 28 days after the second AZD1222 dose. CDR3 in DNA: TGTGCCGCCCGGGGGGTCGTCGCTGAAGCTTTCTTT. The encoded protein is CAARGVVAEAFF.